Listed below are T cell receptor beta chains from one sample, sequenced in a study of blood T cell repertoires in COVID-19. TCRdb's copy holds only in-frame clones and misses some; the assay was immunoSEQ multiplex PCR. Among over 200,000 clones, roughly 88% were seen once, and the ten largest hold about 4%. Sequenced input: PBMCs or T cells enriched from blood (not recorded which). These receptors all come from a woman aged 25 to 39 who had been exposed to COVID-19. Both conserved end residues are part of each CDR3. The order of the fields is J gene, V gene, clone size, D gene, CDR3 length, CDR3 protein, CDR3 DNA. D genes are given only for firm matches. Only part of the rows carry a size: once, few, many, or a class if the clone is expanded.

>TRBJ2-1|TRBV29-1|NA|TRBD2|14
CSVVSSGVYNEQFF
TGCAGCGTTGTGAGTAGCGGGGTCTACAATGAGCAGTTCTTC
>TRBJ1-6|TRBV2|NA|TRBD1|21
CASSPGTGRPSPSSYNSPLHF
TGTGCCAGCAGTCCCGGGACAGGGCGCCCTTCTCCTAGCTCCTATAATTCACCCCTCCACTTT
>TRBJ2-2|TRBV4-1|NA|TRBD2|16
CASQVGSGRSPGELFF
TGCGCCAGCCAGGTGGGGAGCGGGAGGTCTCCCGGGGAGCTGTTTTTT
>TRBJ1-1|TRBV5-4|NA|TRBD1|16
CASSSDRVNLRVEAFF
TGTGCCAGCAGCTCCGACAGGGTCAATCTCCGGGTTGAAGCTTTCTTT
>TRBJ2-1|TRBV6-6|NA|NA|20
CASSTDTDNTGTGTGEEQFF
TGTGCCAGCAGCACGGACACAGACAACACCGGGACTGGAACCGGCGAGGAGCAGTTCTTC
>TRBJ2-1|TRBV6-5|NA|NA|11
CASSRNNEQFF
TGTGCCAGTTCGAGAAACAATGAGCAGTTCTTC
>TRBJ1-2|TRBV29-1|few|NA|13
CSVPTGSQWGYTF
TGCAGCGTTCCCACAGGGTCGCAATGGGGCTACACCTTC
>TRBJ2-7|TRBV9|once|NA|17
CASSAFASGQTVYEQYF
TGTGCCAGCAGCGCGTTCGCCTCTGGACAGACCGTCTACGAGCAGTACTTC
>TRBJ2-1|TRBV11-2|NA|NA|13
CASSLLGSNEQFF
TGTGCCAGCAGCTTATTGGGCTCAAACGAGCAGTTCTTC
>TRBJ1-4|TRBV10-1|NA|NA|14
CASSGEQGNEKLFF
TGCGCCAGCAGTGGAGAGCAGGGGAATGAAAAACTGTTTTTT
>TRBJ2-1|TRBV5-1|NA|NA|13
CASSFELRNEQFF
TGCGCCAGCAGCTTCGAGTTGAGGAATGAGCAGTTCTTC
>TRBJ1-2|TRBV3-1/TRBV3-2|NA|NA|15
CASSGRGQSFYGYTF
TGTGCCAGCAGCGGGAGAGGACAGTCCTTCTATGGCTACACCTTC
>TRBJ1-6|TRBV29-1|NA|TRBD1|14
CSVGTGGGDSPLHF
TGCAGCGTCGGGACAGGGGGCGGCGATTCACCCCTCCACTTT
>TRBJ2-3|TRBV5-4|NA|NA|16
CASTTRRTGYTDTQYF
TGTGCCAGCACGACTAGACGGACCGGTTACACAGATACGCAGTATTTT
>TRBJ1-1|TRBV7-2|NA|NA|16
CASSKMGLLGGTEAFF
TGTGCCAGCAGCAAAATGGGCCTTCTCGGAGGCACTGAAGCTTTCTTT
>TRBJ1-1|TRBV21-1|NA|NA|17
CASSTRWDRVQNTEAFF
TGTGCCAGCAGCACTAGGTGGGACAGGGTTCAGAACACTGAAGCTTTCTTT
>TRBJ2-2|TRBV10-3|NA|NA|15
CAISEYPRGPGELFF
TGTGCCATCAGTGAATACCCGCGGGGGCCCGGGGAGCTGTTTTTT
>TRBJ2-7|TRBV24-1|NA|NA|15
CATSDSGTGGYEQYF
TGTGCCACCAGTGACTCCGGGACTGGCGGCTACGAGCAGTACTTC
>TRBJ1-2|TRBV28|NA|NA|13
CASRYSLDYGYTF
TGTGCCAGCAGATACAGTCTGGACTATGGCTACACCTTC
>TRBJ1-1|TRBV4-1|once|NA|16
CASSQGPLIGRTEAFF
TGCGCCAGCAGCCAAGGCCCCCTGATAGGGAGGACTGAAGCTTTCTTT
>TRBJ2-7|TRBV10-2|NA|NA|17
CASSATSGGGPSYEQYF
TGCGCCAGCAGTGCAACGAGCGGAGGAGGGCCCTCCTACGAGCAGTACTTC
>TRBJ1-1|TRBV27|NA|NA|13
CASSRDSFTEAFF
TGTGCCAGCAGCCGTGACAGCTTCACTGAAGCTTTCTTT
>TRBJ1-5|TRBV14|NA|NA|16
CASSQGRGGPHQPQHF
TGTGCCAGCAGCCAAGGGAGGGGAGGTCCCCATCAGCCCCAGCATTTT
>TRBJ1-1|TRBV21-1|NA|NA|20
CASSSPSGGQDFYVNTEAFF
TGTGCCAGCAGCTCCCCCAGCGGGGGACAAGATTTTTACGTGAACACTGAAGCTTTCTTT
>TRBJ2-7|TRBV5-1|NA|TRBD1|12
CASSWTGDEQYF
TGCGCCAGCAGCTGGACAGGGGACGAGCAGTACTTC
>TRBJ2-4|TRBV7-3|NA|NA|15
CASSILAENRNIQYF
TGTGCCAGCAGCATACTAGCAGAAAATCGAAACATTCAGTACTTC
>TRBJ2-1|TRBV14|few|TRBD2|17
CASSPIAGVSGSGWEFF
TGTGCCAGCAGCCCAATTGCCGGAGTTAGCGGGAGTGGGTGGGAGTTCTTC